The 2 T cell receptor beta chains given below trace back to one sample, sequenced in a study of T-cell reconstitution after alpha-beta-depleted transplantation in children. A TCRbeta library incorporating unique molecular identifiers was prepared. MiXCR, run by TCRdb on the PCR reads, gives a single entry per CDR3 protein. The sample records 640,000 or so distinct CDR3 sequences, roughly 15% being singletons. This specimen consisted of PBMCs from the stem cell graft donor, obtained from the stem cell graft. Receptors originate from a human donor who donated a stem cell graft to a child with acute myeloid leukemia.

The rearrangement links TRBV20-1 to TRBJ2-1; 16 nucleotides line up with TRBD2. CDR1 is DFQATT and CDR2 is SNEGSKA in the germline V gene (reference sequence). V trimming: 4 bases; J trimming: 6 bases; junction bases outside the gene matches: 6. The CDR3 length is 16 residues. The CDR3 nucleotides read TGCAGTGCTACCCCGGGACTAGCGGGGGGGCGCAATGAGCAGTTCTTC. It translates to CSATPGLAGGRNEQFF.

The chain joins TRBV7-2 to TRBJ2-5, with no clear D. Per germline, CDR1 SGHTA and CDR2 FQGNSA. The CDR3 consists of 14 residues. The V end was cut by 5 bases, the J end by 4 bases, with 14 bases between. As DNA, the CDR3 is TGTGCCAGCAGCCCTCGGACCTATTCAGAGACCCAGTACTTC. Translating it yields CASSPRTYSETQYF.